This T cell receptor (beta chain) was documented in a study of a mutant IDH1 vaccine in newly diagnosed glioma. Whole-study context: In some groups vaccination began 4-6 weeks post-radiotherapy; others received it with temozolomide. It was radiotherapy, temozolomide, or both that patients received previously, with most receiving both. General study points: No link was apparently found between pseudoprogression and changes in top peripheral T cell clonotypes.

Method: immunoSEQ multiplex PCR; TCRdb's copy keeps in-frame clones and lacks some. The table lists 45,000 to 55,000 clones, just under 80% of them singletons. The V end was cut by 4 bases, the J end by 4 bases, with 8 bases between. CDR1 MGHDK and CDR2 SYGVNS come from the germline V gene. The CDR3 extends over 12 amino acids. As regards this clone: Antigen unknown.

Time point given: week 5, during vaccination. Each vaccine dose was 300 ug of mutant IDH1 20-mer peptide, with topical imiquimod. Those who donated had recent WHO grade 3 or 4 IDH1-mutant, ATRX-lost astrocytomas. This chain joins TRBV25-1 and TRBJ2-7; D unresolved. The sample here was PBMCs, taken from a glioma patient whose treatment included an IDH1 peptide vaccine. The receptor's source is a woman aged 40-49 years with glioma. The CDR3 nucleotides read TGTGCCAGCAGTGCCCGGGCTTACGAGCAGTACTTC. It specifies CASSARAYEQYF.